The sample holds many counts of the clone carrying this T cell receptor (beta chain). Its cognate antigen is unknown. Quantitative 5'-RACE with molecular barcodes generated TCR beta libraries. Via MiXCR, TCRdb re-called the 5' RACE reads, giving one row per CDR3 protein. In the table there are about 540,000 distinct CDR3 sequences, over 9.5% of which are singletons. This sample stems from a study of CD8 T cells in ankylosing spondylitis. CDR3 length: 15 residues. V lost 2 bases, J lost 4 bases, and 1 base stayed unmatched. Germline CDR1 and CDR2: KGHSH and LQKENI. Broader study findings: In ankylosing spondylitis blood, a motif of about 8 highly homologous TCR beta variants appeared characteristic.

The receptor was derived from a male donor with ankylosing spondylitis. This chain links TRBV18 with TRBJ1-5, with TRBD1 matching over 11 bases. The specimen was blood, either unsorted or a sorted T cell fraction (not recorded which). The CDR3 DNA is TGTGCCAGCTCACCAGGGACAGGGGGAAATCAGCCCCAGCATTTT. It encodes CASSPGTGGNQPQHF.